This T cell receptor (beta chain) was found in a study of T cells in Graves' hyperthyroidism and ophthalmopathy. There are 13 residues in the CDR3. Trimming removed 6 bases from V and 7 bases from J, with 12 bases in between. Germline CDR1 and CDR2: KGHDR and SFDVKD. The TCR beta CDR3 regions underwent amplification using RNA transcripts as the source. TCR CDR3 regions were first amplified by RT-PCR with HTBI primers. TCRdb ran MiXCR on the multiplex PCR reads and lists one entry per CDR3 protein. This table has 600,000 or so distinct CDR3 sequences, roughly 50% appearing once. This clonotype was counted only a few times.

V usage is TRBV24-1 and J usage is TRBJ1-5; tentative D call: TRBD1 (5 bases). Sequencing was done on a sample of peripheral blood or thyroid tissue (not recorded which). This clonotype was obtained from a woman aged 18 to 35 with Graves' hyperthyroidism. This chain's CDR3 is CATSPGGVQPQHF. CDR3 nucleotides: TGTGCCACCAGTCCTGGGGGGGTCCAGCCCCAGCATTTT.